The 28 T cell receptor beta chains given below trace back to one sample, sequenced in a study of technical replicates of blood from a handful of donors. Sequenced by immunoSEQ multiplex PCR; TCRdb stores in-frame clones only, minus some. This sample carries roughly 80,000 clones, roughly 93% of them seen once, and the ten largest clones take under 0.3%. Material for sequencing was T cells isolated from PBMCs. All receptors come from a human donor in good health.

The chain employs TRBV30 and TRBJ1-4, with D perhaps TRBD1 (5 bases). CDR1 is GTSNPN, CDR2 SVGIG, per germline (reference sequence). The CDR3 contains 12 residues. Trimming took off 0 bases at V and 8 bases at J, with 7 bases between the two ends. The CDR3 sequence is CAWSVRAEKLFF. DNA of the CDR3: TGTGCCTGGAGTGTCAGGGCGGAAAAACTGTTTTTT. Full variable domain (remainder filled in from reference TRBV30 and TRBJ1-4): SQTIHQWPATLVQPVGSPLSLECTVEGTSNPNLYWYRQAAGRGLQLLFYSVGIGQISSEVPQNLSASRPQDRQFILSSKKLLLSDSGFYLCAWSVRAEKLFFGSGTQLSVL.

The chain combines TRBV15 with TRBJ1-5, with D uncertain. Looked up from germline, CDR1 is LNHNV and CDR2 is YYDKDF (reference sequence). Between the trimmed V and J ends, which lost 2 bases and 9 bases, there was a span of 20 bases. This CDR3 comprises 16 residues. The CDR3 region is CATSRPGRDKLTPQHF. In DNA form, the CDR3 reads TGTGCCACCAGCAGACCGGGTCGGGATAAGTTAACGCCCCAGCATTTT.

The chain employs TRBV29-1 and TRBJ2-1; 10 positions agree with TRBD1. Trimming took 7 bases from V and 5 from J; bases not matched to a gene: 5. Germline CDR1 and CDR2: SQVTM and ANQGSEA. The CDR3 has 13 residues. The CDR3 here is CSADRGLDNEQFF. CDR3 in DNA: TGCAGCGCAGACAGGGGGCTCGACAATGAGCAGTTCTTC.

This rearrangement joins TRBV2 to TRBJ1-1; 7 bases line up with TRBD1. The J segment lost 4 bases and the V segment lost 4 bases, leaving 3 bases of the junction unmatched. Germline assignment: CDR1 SNHLY and CDR2 FYNNEI. The CDR3 has 13 residues. The CDR3 sequence: CASSAAGGTEAFF. The CDR3 DNA reads as TGTGCCAGCAGTGCTGCAGGGGGCACTGAAGCTTTCTTT.

The J gene is TRBJ2-7, the V gene TRBV28; D not certain. Germline CDR1 reads MDHEN; CDR2 reads SYDVKM. The ends were cut back, 8 bases at V and 1 base at J, with 3 bases in the middle. This CDR3 is 10 amino acids long. The CDR3 DNA reads TGTGCCAGCCAATCCTACGAGCAGTACTTC. It encodes CASQSYEQYF. Complete variable domain (other parts from reference TRBV28 and TRBJ2-7): DVKVTQSSRYLVKRTGEKVFLECVQDMDHENMFWYRQDPGLGLRLIYFSYDVKMKEKGDIPEGYSVSREKKERFSLILESASTNQTSMYLCASQSYEQYFGPGTRLTVT.

This clone has just a few counts. This chain connects TRBV27 to TRBJ2-3, with no clear D. Germline CDR1 and CDR2: MNHEY and SMNVEV (reference sequence). CDR3 length: 13 residues. Trimming left V 3 bases short and J 4 bases short, with 8 bases between. The CDR3 DNA follows: TGTGCCAGCAGTTTTGGGCAGGCAGATACGCAGTATTTT. Encoded protein: CASSFGQADTQYF.

The count of this clone is one. The genes are TRBV5-4 and TRBJ1-2; TRBD1 is a possible D gene (6 bases). Germline V CDR1 and CDR2: SGHNT, YYREEE (reference sequence). CDR3 length: 16 residues. Trimming removed 4 bases from V and 6 bases from J, with 22 bases in between. CDR3 in amino acids: CASSLGGGRWSDGYTF. CDR3 sequence (DNA): TGTGCCAGCAGCCTGGGGGGGGGCCGCTGGTCAGATGGCTACACCTTC.

This clone occurred a few times. The CDR3 nucleotides are TGTGCCAGTAGTATCCTATCTAGCGGGGGTCCGACAGATACGCAGTATTTT. It is translated as CASSILSSGGPTDTQYF. The rearrangement uses TRBV19 and TRBJ2-3, with TRBD2 matching 10 bases. The V and J ends lost 3 bases and 3 bases, in that order; junction bases with no gene match: 9. Germline V lookup: CDR1 LNHDA, CDR2 SQIVND (reference sequence). The CDR3 is made up of 17 amino acids.

The V and J genes are TRBV7-6 and TRBJ1-2, with 8 bases lining up with TRBD1. The germline CDR1 and CDR2 sequences are SGHVS and FNYEAQ. This CDR3 is 15 amino acids long. Losses at the gene ends were 1 base for V and 4 bases for J; bases not matched to a gene: 5. The CDR3 DNA reads TGTGCCAGCAGCTTAGGCCGAGACAGGGGCTATGGCTACACCTTC. Translation gives CASSLGRDRGYGYTF.

In this sample, this clone turned up a few times. The gene calls are TRBV29-1 and TRBJ2-1; no firm D call. The V and J ends lost 3 bases and 5 bases respectively, with 20 bases between them. CDR3 size: 16 residues. Germline CDR1 SQVTM, CDR2 ANQGSEA. CDR3 loop: CSVDPAVYPENNEQFF. The CDR3 DNA follows: TGCAGCGTTGATCCGGCGGTTTACCCAGAGAACAATGAGCAGTTCTTC.

This rearrangement joins TRBV2 to TRBJ2-2; TRBD2 matches 8 bases. The CDR3 has 13 amino acids. With V trimmed by 6 bases and J by 3 bases, 0 bases remained unmatched. CDR1 is SNHLY and CDR2 is FYNNEI in the germline V gene. In DNA form, the CDR3 reads TGTGCCAGCAGACTAGCGGACACCGGGGAGCTGTTTTTT. Translated, it gives CASRLADTGELFF.

CDR3 residues: CASSYGFGSGNTIYF. The CDR3 DNA sequence: TGTGCCAGCAGCTACGGGTTCGGCAGTGGAAACACCATATATTTT. This chain links TRBV5-6 with TRBJ1-3, with unresolved D. The CDR3 runs 15 residues. Germline loops: CDR1 SGHDT, CDR2 YYEEEE. V was shortened by 3 bases and J by 3 bases, with 13 bases between the two germline ends.

This chain uses TRBV28 with TRBJ2-1; 8 nucleotides line up with TRBD2. Trimming took 2 bases from V and 6 from J; bases not matched to a gene: 6. There are 15 residues in the CDR3. In germline, CDR1 is MDHEN, CDR2 SYDVKM. The CDR3 sequence: CASSLIQREINEQFF. The CDR3 DNA sequence: TGTGCCAGCAGTTTAATCCAGCGGGAGATCAATGAGCAGTTCTTC.

The chain combines TRBV6-1 with TRBJ1-1; D not resolved. V was pared by 6 bases and J by 2 bases, with 10 bases between. Germline V gene data show CDR1 as MNHNS and CDR2 as SASEGT. CDR3 size: 13 residues. CDR3 in DNA: TGTGCCAGCAGGATACAGTCTAACACTGAAGCTTTCTTT. Translated, it gives CASRIQSNTEAFF.

This clone appeared a few times. The same CDR3 is also encoded by other DNA sequences in this sample. The rearrangement uses TRBV4-2 and TRBJ1-5, with unresolved D. Trimming removed 1 base at V and 4 bases at J, with 8 bases between. The CDR3 runs to 14 residues. CDR1 is LGHNA, CDR2 YNFKEQ, per germline. This chain's CDR3 is CASSQGTGNQPQHF. The CDR3 coding sequence is TGTGCCAGCAGCCAAGGGACGGGGAATCAGCCCCAGCATTTT.

V gene TRBV18 combines with J gene TRBJ2-3; TRBD2 matches at 7 bases. Germline lookup yields CDR1 KGHSH and CDR2 LQKENI. The V and J ends lost 2 bases and 6 bases, in that order; junction bases with no gene match: 14. This CDR3 has 17 amino acids. The CDR3 DNA follows: TGTGCCAGCTCACCAGAAACTTGGGGAGCGGGGTCTGATACGCAGTATTTT. Protein: CASSPETWGAGSDTQYF.

This rearrangement joins TRBV5-4 to TRBJ2-3; TRBD2 agrees at 8 bases. The germline V gene encodes CDR1 SGHNT and CDR2 YYREEE (reference sequence). V shed 4 bases, J shed 2 bases, and the junction held 6 bases outside the gene matches. The CDR3 runs to 15 residues. CDR3: CASSLLAENTDTQYF. The CDR3 bases are TGTGCCAGCAGCCTACTAGCGGAAAACACAGATACGCAGTATTTT.

The chain uses TRBV5-1 and TRBJ2-5, with 8 bases lining up with TRBD2. V lost 6 bases, J lost 8 bases, and 12 bases stayed unmatched. The CDR3 covers 14 residues. Germline values: CDR1 SGHRS, CDR2 YFSETQ. The CDR3 sequence: CASNKRGLTHTQYF. Written as DNA, the CDR3 is TGCGCCAGCAATAAGCGGGGGCTAACACATACCCAGTACTTC. The complete variable domain, with remaining parts taken from reference TRBV5-1 and TRBJ2-5, reads KAGVTQTPRYLIKTRGQQVTLSCSPISGHRSVSWYQQTPGQGLQFLFEYFSETQRNKGNFPGRFSGRQFSNSRSEMNVSTLELGDSALYLCASNKRGLTHTQYFGPGTRLLVL.

The chain uses TRBV10-2 and TRBJ1-1; D might be TRBD1 (5 bases). The CDR3 has 14 amino acids. CDR1 is WSHSY and CDR2 is SAAADI in the germline V gene. With 10 bases removed from V and 4 bases from J, the gap between germline ends came to 19 bases. The CDR3 region is CATILGVDGTEAFF. The DNA for the CDR3 is TGCGCCACCATTCTAGGGGTTGATGGCACTGAAGCTTTCTTT.

The chain carries TRBV5-6 and TRBJ2-1, with D perhaps TRBD1 (6 bases). Germline V gives CDR1 SGHDT, CDR2 YYEEEE. The CDR3 contains 16 residues. Trimming removed 4 bases from V and 0 bases from J, with 14 bases in between. CDR3 residues: CASSLIDRPSYNEQFF. For the CDR3, the DNA is TGTGCCAGCAGCCTAATAGACAGGCCCTCCTACAATGAGCAGTTCTTC.

This chain uses TRBV27 with TRBJ1-3; D is unresolved. Germline CDR1 is MNHEY and CDR2 is SMNVEV (reference sequence). V shed 5 bases and J shed 4 bases, with 9 bases lying between them. This CDR3 has 13 residues. CDR3 sequence: CASSPQAGNTIYF. Here the CDR3 DNA reads TGTGCCAGCAGTCCTCAAGCGGGAAACACCATATATTTT.

This clone was picked up one time. The chain uses TRBV19 and TRBJ2-5; a weak D match, TRBD2 (6 bases). The germline CDR1 and CDR2 sequences are LNHDA and SQIVND (reference sequence). Between the trimmed V and J ends, which lost 3 bases and 0 bases, there was a span of 11 bases. The CDR3 consists of 15 residues. This CDR3 reads CASSISWTNQETQYF. The CDR3 bases are TGTGCCAGTAGTATTAGTTGGACTAACCAAGAGACCCAGTACTTC.

V usage is TRBV7-6 and J usage is TRBJ2-7, with 7 bases that match TRBD1. With 2 bases clipped from V and 3 bases from J, the junction kept 13 bases outside the gene matches. This CDR3 region has 17 residues. Germline loops: CDR1 SGHVS, CDR2 FNYEAQ. The CDR3 spells CASSLRPTGNIIYEQYF. The CDR3 DNA reads TGTGCCAGCAGCTTACGGCCGACAGGGAACATCATCTACGAGCAGTACTTC.

The chain couples TRBV19 to TRBJ1-5, with 7 bases that match TRBD1. The ends lost 6 bases at V and 6 bases at J; junction bases unmatched: 17. This CDR3 is built from 17 residues. From germline, CDR1 is LNHDA and CDR2 SQIVND (reference sequence). The CDR3 DNA is TGTGCCAGTAGCAACCAAGTCCACTTACAGGGGCGTCAGCCCCAGCATTTT. This sequence encodes CASSNQVHLQGRQPQHF.

This chain uses TRBV7-2 with TRBJ2-1; 11 bases match TRBD2. The germline gives CDR1 SGHTA, CDR2 FQGNSA. J was trimmed by 5 bases and V by 3 bases; bases with no gene match: 9. This CDR3 region has 17 residues. The CDR3 nucleotides read TGTGCCAGCAGCTTGGATAGCGGGGGGGCATCCAACAATGAGCAGTTCTTC. Amino acid sequence: CASSLDSGGASNNEQFF.

In its sample, this clone was seen once. The CDR3 DNA is TGTGCCAGCAGCTTGATGGCAGGGACTCTGTACACTGAAGCTTTCTTT. Translated, it gives CASSLMAGTLYTEAFF. V gene TRBV5-6 combines with J gene TRBJ1-1; TRBD1 might be the D (5 bases). The V end was cut by 1 base, the J end by 3 bases, with 16 bases between. The CDR3 covers 16 residues. The germline V gene encodes CDR1 SGHDT and CDR2 YYEEEE.

The genes are TRBV7-8 and TRBJ2-1; 12 bases are shared with TRBD2. There are 14 residues in the CDR3. The V gene end was trimmed by 5 bases and the J gene end by 10 bases; junction bases not matched to a gene: 6. Per germline, CDR1 SGHVS and CDR2 FQNEAQ. The CDR3 region has the DNA TGTGCCAGCAGCCCCCGGACTAGCGGGAAGGAGCAGTTCTTC. Its translation is CASSPRTSGKEQFF.

V and J are TRBV19 and TRBJ2-6; a weak D match, TRBD2 (6 bases). This CDR3 has 15 amino acids. Trimming left V 7 bases short and J 2 bases short, with 12 bases between. Germline lookup yields CDR1 LNHDA and CDR2 SQIVND (reference sequence). The CDR3, as DNA: TGTGCCAGTATATCCGGGGGAGCTGGGGCCAACGTCCTGACTTTC. Encoded protein: CASISGGAGANVLTF.